These 20 T cell receptor beta chains share one sample of origin, sequenced in a study of OX40 agonist ivuxolimab in advanced cancers. Library generation was performed with the immunoSEQ multiplex PCR assay. The clones in this table, taken by TCRdb from immuneACCESS, are in-frame only. Not every clone is retained; where verified, under half of the shortfall comes from an unresolved V gene, and the cause of the rest is unknown. This sample has 30,000 to 40,000 clones in its table, and approximately 80% of those were observed once. Over 15% of the sample rests with the top ten. Sequenced material: CD4+ or CD8+ T cells sorted from blood, taken in a trial of the OX40 agonist ivuxolimab. The receptor source for this set is an adult with an advanced solid tumor such as melanoma, head and neck, liver or kidney cancer.

The chain is built from TRBV13 and TRBJ2-5, with 9 bases aligning to TRBD2. CDR3 size: 15 residues. Germline CDR1 is PRHDT and CDR2 is FYEKMQ (reference sequence). Trimming took 6 bases from V and 5 from J; bases not matched to a gene: 10. Written as DNA, the CDR3 is TGTGCCAGCAGTCTCGGACTAGCGATGGGGGAGACCCAGTACTTC. Translating gives CASSLGLAMGETQYF.

The CDR3 nucleotides are TGTGCCAGCAGCTTAGGACAGGGAGGCTACGAGCAGTACTTC. It yields the protein CASSLGQGGYEQYF. The genes are TRBV7-6 and TRBJ2-7; possibly TRBD1 for D (7 bases). Trimming left V 1 base short and J 3 bases short, with 10 bases between. This CDR3 comprises 14 residues. CDR1 SGHVS and CDR2 FNYEAQ come from the germline V gene.

The table lists this clone with a few counts. This chain joins TRBV9 and TRBJ2-3, with 8 positions matching TRBD2. The length of the CDR3 is 15 residues. From germline, CDR1 is SGDLS and CDR2 YYNGEE. With 3 bases clipped from V and 0 bases from J, the junction kept 3 bases outside the gene matches. Here the CDR3 DNA reads TGTGCCAGCAGCGATAGCGGGGCTAGCACAGATACGCAGTATTTT. Its translation is CASSDSGASTDTQYF.

The chain joins TRBV4-3 to TRBJ1-2; D uncertain. CDR1 LGHNA and CDR2 YSLEER come from the germline V gene. The V and J ends lost 4 bases and 5 bases respectively, with 23 bases between them. The CDR3 runs to 17 residues. This CDR3 reads CASSLTSTHRSPYGYTF. The DNA for the CDR3 is TGCGCCAGCAGCCTAACATCGACGCACCGTTCCCCTTATGGCTACACCTTC.

V is TRBV11-2 and J is TRBJ2-5; tentatively, D is TRBD2 (5 bases). V was cut by 7 bases and J by 0 bases, with 15 bases left in between. The germline V gene has CDR1 SGHAT and CDR2 FQNNGV. The CDR3 sequence is 15 residues long. The CDR3 DNA reads as TGTGCCAGCACCTTCTCGATGGAGGACCAAGAGACCCAGTACTTC. This sequence encodes CASTFSMEDQETQYF.

J is TRBJ2-7 and V is TRBV28; the D gene is possibly TRBD2 (5 bases). Germline loops: CDR1 MDHEN, CDR2 SYDVKM. The CDR3 loop spans 16 amino acids. Trimming cost V 10 bases and J 3 bases, with 25 bases left between them. The CDR3 reads CAIRPLTGIGVYEQYF. The DNA for the CDR3 is TGTGCCATCCGCCCTTTGACGGGGATCGGGGTCTACGAGCAGTACTTC.

V and J are TRBV19 and TRBJ2-2, with D tentatively TRBD1 (7 bases). CDR3 length: 16 amino acids. V lost 3 bases and J lost 5, with 16 bases in between. Germline-derived CDR1 and CDR2 are LNHDA and SQIVND (reference sequence). The CDR3 loop is CASSIGGGLGTGELFF. The CDR3 bases are TGTGCCAGTAGTATCGGAGGGGGCCTGGGGACCGGGGAGCTGTTTTTT.

This clone showed up just a few times. V usage is TRBV9 and J usage is TRBJ2-7; D possibly corresponds to TRBD2 (5 bases). Germline values: CDR1 SGDLS, CDR2 YYNGEE. Trimming pared 4 bases from V and 5 bases from J, leaving 22 bases between. The CDR3 is 16 amino acids. DNA of the CDR3: TGTGCCAGCAGCCCGGAGGCGGATTTTATCCCCCACGAGCAGTACTTC. Translated, it gives CASSPEADFIPHEQYF.

This chain links TRBV7-9 with TRBJ1-5; D perhaps matches TRBD1 (5 bases). CDR3 length: 16 residues. Germline lookup yields CDR1 SEHNR and CDR2 FQNEAQ (reference sequence). The V gene lost 0 bases and the J gene lost 3 bases, with 12 bases spanning the gap. CDR3 bases: TGTGCCAGCAGCTTAGCCCCCGGGACTTACAATCAGCCCCAGCATTTT. Residues: CASSLAPGTYNQPQHF.

The V and J genes are TRBV19 and TRBJ1-3; D is unresolved. This CDR3 region has 13 residues. V lost 5 bases and J 3 bases, leaving 8 bases between the germline ends. From germline, CDR1 is LNHDA and CDR2 SQIVND (reference sequence). In nucleotides, the CDR3 is TGTGCCAGTAGTGCCAAGGGTGGAAACACCATATATTTT. Translating gives CASSAKGGNTIYF.

The gene calls are TRBV9 and TRBJ2-2; D ambiguous. This CDR3 contains 14 residues. Germline CDR1 SGDLS, CDR2 YYNGEE. Trimming removed 2 bases at V and 3 bases at J, with 8 bases between. CDR3 protein: CASSVGQHTGELFF. CDR3 DNA: TGTGCCAGCAGCGTCGGCCAGCACACCGGGGAGCTGTTTTTT. Full variable domain (rest looked up from reference TRBV9 and TRBJ2-2): DSGVTQTPKHLITATGQRVTLRCSPRSGDLSVYWYQQSLDQGLQFLIQYYNGEERAKGNILERFSAQQFPDLHSELNLSSLELGDSALYFCASSVGQHTGELFFGEGSRLTVL.

V usage is TRBV6-1 and J usage is TRBJ1-1; D gene uncertain. Germline V gene data show CDR1 as MNHNS and CDR2 as SASEGT. V dropped 5 bases and J dropped 8 bases, with 3 bases sitting between them. This CDR3 comprises 9 residues. DNA of the CDR3: TGTGCCAGCAGTCCCGAAGCTTTCTTT. Its protein product is CASSPEAFF.

The CDR3 DNA follows: TGTGCCAGCAGTTTAAGGCAGCCTCCGTACCAAGAGACCCAGTACTTC. Encoded protein: CASSLRQPPYQETQYF. The chain is built from TRBV27 and TRBJ2-5, with unresolved D. Trimming removed 2 bases from V and 0 bases from J, with 13 bases in between. Germline V gene data show CDR1 as MNHEY and CDR2 as SMNVEV (reference sequence). CDR3 length: 16 amino acids.

V is TRBV28 and J is TRBJ1-4; D not resolved. CDR3 length: 17 amino acids. V lost 7 bases, J lost 0 bases, and 18 bases lay in between. CDR1 and CDR2 from the germline V gene are MDHEN and SYDVKM. CDR3 in amino acids: CASTHFPAEATNEKLFF. CDR3 in DNA: TGTGCCAGCACCCACTTCCCAGCTGAGGCAACTAATGAAAAACTGTTTTTT.

This clone has only one observation. Here the CDR3 reads CASSKGQGAIEAFF. The CDR3 coding sequence is TGCGCCAGCAGCAAGGGACAGGGGGCTATTGAAGCTTTCTTT. J is TRBJ1-1 and V is TRBV5-1; 12 nucleotides align to TRBD1. The CDR3 runs 14 residues. The germline CDR1 and CDR2 sequences are SGHRS and YFSETQ. V trimming: 4 bases; J trimming: 7 bases; junction bases outside the gene matches: 5. Full variable domain (missing parts from reference TRBV5-1 and TRBJ1-1): KAGVTQTPRYLIKTRGQQVTLSCSPISGHRSVSWYQQTPGQGLQFLFEYFSETQRNKGNFPGRFSGRQFSNSRSEMNVSTLELGDSALYLCASSKGQGAIEAFFGQGTRLTVV.

This clone is a singleton in its sample. This rearrangement joins TRBV19 to TRBJ2-1; TRBD1 matches 7 bases. After removal of 4 bases from V and 5 bases from J, the junction contained 11 bases not matched to a gene. Germline assignment: CDR1 LNHDA and CDR2 SQIVND (reference sequence). The CDR3 is 16 residues long. The CDR3 is CASSTYSGTANNEQFF. In DNA, the CDR3 is TGTGCCAGTAGTACGTACTCGGGGACAGCGAACAATGAGCAGTTCTTC.

This chain joins TRBV6-6 and TRBJ2-1; TRBD2 agrees at 8 bases. Germline V gene lookup returns CDR1 MNHNY and CDR2 SVGAGI (reference sequence). The V and J ends lost 7 bases and 7 bases, in that order; junction bases with no gene match: 3. The CDR3 totals 12 residues. For the CDR3, the DNA is TGTGCCAGCATCAGCGGGAGAAATGAGCAGTTCTTC. It codes for CASISGRNEQFF.

This clone was observed a few times. V and J are TRBV28 and TRBJ1-1; weak D call: TRBD1 (6 bases). The CDR3 has 17 amino acids. The ends were cut back, 8 bases at V and 5 bases at J, with 27 bases in the middle. Germline-derived CDR1 and CDR2 are MDHEN and SYDVKM. The CDR3 DNA reads TGTGCCAGCCTCTCCCCAGGGGCAGGGGTGACGGGGACTGAAGCTTTCTTT. It translates to CASLSPGAGVTGTEAFF.

V and J are TRBV11-2 and TRBJ2-5, with 8 bases that match TRBD2. The DNA matches TRBJ2-7 better at its end, which makes the J call doubtful. CDR3 length equals 13 residues. Germline CDR1 is SGHAT and CDR2 is FQNNGV. The chain's CDR3 is CASSSGLDYEQYF. The CDR3 DNA is TGTGCCAGCAGCTCGGGACTAGACTACGAGCAGTACTTC.

The V gene is TRBV6-6, the J gene TRBJ1-1; D is undetermined. This CDR3 is built from 10 residues. Deletions cut 2 bases from V and 7 bases from J, with 2 bases between. Germline V gene sequence: CDR1 MNHNY, CDR2 SVGAGI (reference sequence). The CDR3 loop reads CASSYSEAFF. In DNA form, the CDR3 reads TGTGCCAGCAGTTACAGTGAAGCTTTCTTT.